This T cell receptor beta chain comes out of a study of HIV-infected patients and healthy controls. TCRdb reprocessed the 5' RACE reads with MiXCR, giving one entry per CDR3 protein. This sample has more than 15,000 distinct CDR3 sequences, with about 19% found just once. This clonotype has ten or more counts. V lost 7 bases, J lost 3 bases, and 12 bases lay in between. Germline assignment: CDR1 SQVTM and CDR2 ANQGSEA. The CDR3 extends over 12 amino acids. The chain uses TRBV29-1 and TRBJ1-1; D remains unclear. The sequenced material came from CD8+ T cells from blood. The receptor was isolated from a human donor in good health. This CDR3 reads CSGLGIYTEAFF. Here the CDR3 DNA reads TGCAGCGGGCTCGGGATTTACACTGAAGCTTTCTTT.